A single sample gave rise to the 20 T cell receptor beta chains below, sequenced in a study of T cells after posttransplantation cyclophosphamide. Sequencing used immunoSEQ multiplex PCR; TCRdb keeps in-frame clones, though not all of them. The sample consists of approximately 47,000 clones, around 94% of them appearing once. Sequenced material: PBMCs. All receptors come from a woman aged 45-59 years in good health and a related stem cell transplant donor.

The chain employs TRBV4-1 and TRBJ2-3; 9 bases match TRBD2. CDR1 is MGHRA, CDR2 YSYEKL, per germline. The CDR3 is made up of 19 amino acids. Losses at the gene ends were 3 bases for V and 3 bases for J; bases not matched to a gene: 16. CDR3 bases: TGCGCCAGCAGCCAGGACCTAGGCGGGAGGGCACTGGGGACAGATACGCAGTATTTT. Translated, it gives CASSQDLGGRALGTDTQYF.

This chain links TRBV5-4 with TRBJ1-4; D remains unclear. Germline V gene lookup returns CDR1 SGHNT and CDR2 YYREEE (reference sequence). This CDR3 is 14 amino acids long. Between the trimmed V and J ends, which lost 4 bases and 6 bases, there was a span of 13 bases. The CDR3 protein is CASSNRGGDEKLFF. The CDR3 DNA sequence: TGTGCCAGCAGCAACCGGGGTGGAGATGAAAAACTGTTTTTT. Complete variable domain (other parts from reference TRBV5-4 and TRBJ1-4): ETGVTQSPTHLIKTRGQQVTLRCSSQSGHNTVSWYQQALGQGPQFIFQYYREEENGRGNFPPRFSGLQFPNYSSELNVNALELDDSALYLCASSNRGGDEKLFFGSGTQLSVL.

CDR3 bases: TGCGCCAGCAGCCGCTCCGGGGGACAGGGTGTTGCGAACACCGGGGAGCTGTTTTTT. Amino acid sequence: CASSRSGGQGVANTGELFF. The chain employs TRBV4-1 and TRBJ2-2, with 9 bases aligning to TRBD1. With 4 bases clipped from V and 0 bases from J, the junction kept 12 bases outside the gene matches. CDR3 size: 19 residues. CDR1 and CDR2 (germline): MGHRA, YSYEKL.

This chain connects TRBV19 to TRBJ1-5, with TRBD1 matching 9 bases. Trimming took 7 bases from V and 5 from J; bases not matched to a gene: 12. Germline V gives CDR1 LNHDA, CDR2 SQIVND (reference sequence). This CDR3 contains 16 residues. The CDR3 bases are TGTGCCAGTACCCCATGGGGACAGGGAAAGGATCAGCCCCAGCATTTT. Translated: CASTPWGQGKDQPQHF.

In regard to this clone: The same CDR3 also results from other DNA sequences found in this sample. The V and J genes are TRBV10-1 and TRBJ1-2; possibly TRBD1 for D (5 bases). CDR3 length: 13 amino acids. Germline V gene data show CDR1 as WNHNN and CDR2 as SYGVQD (reference sequence). Trimming pared 0 bases from V and 7 bases from J, leaving 9 bases between. CDR3 DNA: TGCGCCAGCAGTGAGTCTCAGGGTGGTGGCTACACCTTC. It codes for CASSESQGGGYTF.

The rearrangement uses TRBV5-4 and TRBJ2-7, with 7 bases lining up with TRBD1. Germline loops: CDR1 SGHNT, CDR2 YYREEE (reference sequence). The CDR3 totals 15 residues. V was pared by 0 bases and J by 3 bases, with 6 bases of the junction left unmatched. The CDR3 DNA follows: TGTGCCAGCAGCTTGGGGGACAGAGGCGGCTACGAGCAGTACTTC. Its protein is CASSLGDRGGYEQYF.

The J gene is TRBJ2-1, the V gene TRBV6-5; 8 bases line up with TRBD2. The length of the CDR3 is 13 residues. The V and J ends lost 6 bases and 8 bases, in that order; junction bases with no gene match: 6. Germline V gives CDR1 MNHEY, CDR2 SVGAGI. The CDR3 coding sequence is TGTGCCAGCAGGAGAGCGGGGGAGGATGAGCAGTTCTTC. Its protein product is CASRRAGEDEQFF.

This rearrangement joins TRBV7-8 to TRBJ2-3, with TRBD2 matching over 7 bases. The CDR3 runs to 12 residues. CDR1 is SGHVS, CDR2 FQNEAQ, per germline. Trimming took 6 bases from V and 7 from J; bases not matched to a gene: 4. The CDR3 loop is CASSSLANTQYF. In nucleotides, the CDR3 is TGTGCCAGCAGTTCACTAGCGAATACGCAGTATTTT.

The genes are TRBV18 and TRBJ2-5; 15 bases match TRBD2. After removal of 1 base from V and 1 base from J, the junction contained 4 bases not matched to a gene. The CDR3 loop spans 18 amino acids. The germline V gene has CDR1 KGHSH and CDR2 LQKENI. Here the CDR3 reads CASSPRTSGGDFQETQYF. DNA for the CDR3: TGTGCCAGCTCACCACGGACTAGCGGGGGGGACTTCCAAGAGACCCAGTACTTC.

The chain employs TRBV10-2 and TRBJ2-5; 14 bases agree with TRBD2. V was pared by 7 bases and J by 1 base, with 8 bases of the junction left unmatched. Germline-derived CDR1 and CDR2 are WSHSY and SAAADI. The CDR3 is made up of 17 amino acids. The CDR3 reads CASTRTSGGLAQETQYF. The DNA of the CDR3 is TGCGCCAGCACCCGGACTAGCGGGGGGCTCGCCCAAGAGACCCAGTACTTC.

The chain uses TRBV19 and TRBJ1-5; 12 nucleotides match TRBD1. This CDR3 contains 15 residues. Germline lookup yields CDR1 LNHDA and CDR2 SQIVND (reference sequence). V dropped 3 bases and J dropped 9; count of bases not matched to a gene: 6. In DNA, the CDR3 is TGTGCCAGTAGTATTACCGGGACAGGGGGCATGCCCCAGCATTTT. It codes for CASSITGTGGMPQHF.

J is TRBJ1-2 and V is TRBV2; 9 positions agree with TRBD1. The CDR3 spans 14 residues. CDR1 is SNHLY, CDR2 FYNNEI, per germline. The junction had 8 bases not matched to a gene; V was cut back by 6 bases and J by 6 bases. The CDR3, as DNA: TGTGCCAGCAGACCCGGGACAGGGATCAATGGCTACACCTTC. It yields the protein CASRPGTGINGYTF. The complete variable domain, with remaining parts taken from reference TRBV2 and TRBJ1-2, reads EPEVTQTPSHQVTQMGQEVILRCVPISNHLYFYWYRQILGQKVEFLVSFYNNEISEKSEIFDDQFSVERPDGSNFTLKIRSTKLEDSAMYFCASRPGTGINGYTFGSGTRLTVV.

The chain links TRBV5-4 to TRBJ2-7; D is possibly TRBD1 (6 bases). The V end was cut by 4 bases, the J end by 6 bases, with 14 bases between. Germline V lookup: CDR1 SGHNT, CDR2 YYREEE (reference sequence). This CDR3 is 13 amino acids long. CDR3 region: CASSRTGSGEQYF. DNA of the CDR3: TGTGCCAGCAGCCGTACAGGGTCGGGCGAGCAGTACTTC.

This clone showed up just once. The V gene is TRBV25-1, the J gene TRBJ1-1, with TRBD1 as a possible D gene (5 bases). This CDR3 region has 15 residues. The V and J ends lost 4 bases and 1 base respectively, with 13 bases between them. In germline, CDR1 is MGHDK, CDR2 SYGVNS. CDR3 protein: CASSGDGRGNTEAFF. Here the CDR3 DNA reads TGTGCCAGCAGTGGGGACGGGAGAGGGAACACTGAAGCTTTCTTT.

The chain links TRBV29-1 to TRBJ2-7; D remains ambiguous. Trimming cost V 4 bases and J 1 base, with 5 bases left between them. Germline V CDR1 and CDR2: SQVTM, ANQGSEA. The CDR3 sequence is 11 residues long. Written as DNA, the CDR3 is TGCAGCGTTGGGCCGTCCTACGAGCAGTACTTC. Protein product: CSVGPSYEQYF.

The V gene is TRBV5-1, the J gene TRBJ1-2; D unclear. CDR3 size: 15 residues. Trimming cost V 0 bases and J 0 bases, with 9 bases left between them. Per germline, CDR1 SGHRS and CDR2 YFSETQ. Written as DNA, the CDR3 is TGCGCCAGCAGCTTGGGTGGTCCTACTAACTATGGCTACACCTTC. Translating it yields CASSLGGPTNYGYTF.

The chain couples TRBV15 to TRBJ2-2; unclear D gene. Trimming pared 0 bases from V and 1 base from J, leaving 6 bases between. Germline V gene data show CDR1 as LNHNV and CDR2 as YYDKDF (reference sequence). The CDR3 loop spans 15 amino acids. CDR3 sequence: CATSRDQENTGELFF. In DNA form, the CDR3 reads TGTGCCACCAGCAGAGATCAGGAGAACACCGGGGAGCTGTTTTTT.

V and J are TRBV21-1 and TRBJ1-1. TRBV21-1 represents a pseudogene. The CDR3 is made up of 14 amino acids. Written as DNA, the CDR3 is TGTGCTCCACCTCCCTGCGTCCTGAACACTGAAGCTTTCTTT. Residues: CAPPPCVLNTEAFF.

V is TRBV9 and J is TRBJ2-1, with TRBD1 matching 8 bases. CDR3 length: 18 amino acids. The germline V gene encodes CDR1 SGDLS and CDR2 YYNGEE. The V segment lost 4 bases and the J segment 6 bases; nucleotides outside the gene matches: 18. The CDR3 is CASSPIYPGLQGANEQFF. CDR3 sequence (DNA): TGTGCCAGCAGCCCAATATATCCCGGGCTCCAGGGGGCCAATGAGCAGTTCTTC.

The chain recombines TRBV6-5 with TRBJ2-1; TRBD1 aligns across 11 bases. Germline-derived CDR1 and CDR2 are MNHEY and SVGAGI. Trimming removed 2 bases from V and 6 bases from J; junction bases left unmatched: 6. The CDR3 has 16 residues. In DNA, the CDR3 is TGTGCCAGCAGTTACCCGGGGACAGGGGGAGGCAATGAGCAGTTCTTC. Protein: CASSYPGTGGGNEQFF.